Below, 17 T cell receptor beta chains from the same sample are listed, as sequenced in a study of blood T cell repertoires in COVID-19. Clones were sequenced by immunoSEQ multiplex PCR, and TCRdb holds only the in-frame ones, with some missing. The data contain approximately 300,000 clones, 89% of them singletons. The sample consisted of PBMCs or T cells enriched from blood (not recorded which). These receptors all stem from a man between 60 and 70 years old who had recovered from COVID-19.

The rearrangement links TRBV7-9 to TRBJ1-1; maybe TRBD1 (6 bases). The CDR3 has 14 residues. Germline values: CDR1 SEHNR, CDR2 FQNEAQ (reference sequence). V was shortened by 3 bases and J by 5 bases, with 13 bases between the two germline ends. CDR3 protein: CASSFPGVRTEAFF. The CDR3 nucleotides are TGTGCCAGCAGCTTCCCAGGGGTAAGGACTGAAGCTTTCTTT.

The J gene is TRBJ1-2, the V gene TRBV7-2, with 8 positions matching TRBD1. The length of the CDR3 is 15 residues. V dropped 7 bases and J dropped 2; count of bases not matched to a gene: 9. Germline loops: CDR1 SGHTA, CDR2 FQGNSA. CDR3 nucleotides: TGTGCCAGCACCCCCGCGACAGGGGCAAACTATGGCTACACCTTC. Residues: CASTPATGANYGYTF.

The chain is built from TRBV29-1 and TRBJ2-1; TRBD1 matches 11 bases. Germline assignment: CDR1 SQVTM and CDR2 ANQGSEA. J gave up 7 bases and V 3 bases, and 14 bases lay outside the gene matches. The CDR3 is 17 amino acids. CDR3 DNA: TGCAGCGTTGACCCCTGGACGGGGACAGGGGGAGGGAATGAGCAGTTCTTC. Protein product: CSVDPWTGTGGGNEQFF.

In DNA, the CDR3 is TGTGCCAGCAGCTTAGTTTCCACAGGATCTAATGGCTACACCTTC. This codes for CASSLVSTGSNGYTF. V is TRBV11-2 and J is TRBJ1-2, with a possible D match to TRBD1 (5 bases). V lost 1 base, J lost 6 bases, and 15 bases lay in between. The CDR3 has 15 amino acids. CDR1 is SGHAT and CDR2 is FQNNGV in the germline V gene. Filled out from reference TRBV11-2 and TRBJ1-2, the complete variable domain reads EAGVAQSPRYKIIEKRQSVAFWCNPISGHATLYWYQQILGQGPKLLIQFQNNGVVDDSQLPKDRFSAERLKGVDSTLKIQPAKLEDSAVYLCASSLVSTGSNGYTFGSGTRLTVV.

V gene TRBV7-9 combines with J gene TRBJ2-7, with D maybe TRBD1 (6 bases). Trimming took 1 base from V and 0 from J, leaving 7 bases between them. Germline CDR1 SEHNR, CDR2 FQNEAQ (reference sequence). This CDR3 spans 14 amino acids. The CDR3 DNA follows: TGTGCCAGCAGCTTAGGGGACATCTCCTACGAGCAGTACTTC. This sequence encodes CASSLGDISYEQYF.

This chain uses TRBV5-1 with TRBJ2-2; D gene unclear. CDR3 length equals 11 residues. Germline CDR1 and CDR2: SGHRS and YFSETQ. With 2 bases removed from V and 9 bases from J, the gap between germline ends came to 5 bases. Here the CDR3 reads CASSLEWELFF. The DNA for the CDR3 is TGCGCCAGCAGCTTAGAGTGGGAGCTGTTTTTT. The full variable domain, with the rest looked up from reference TRBV5-1 and TRBJ2-2, is KAGVTQTPRYLIKTRGQQVTLSCSPISGHRSVSWYQQTPGQGLQFLFEYFSETQRNKGNFPGRFSGRQFSNSRSEMNVSTLELGDSALYLCASSLEWELFFGEGSRLTVL.

This sequence joins TRBV9 and TRBJ2-1, with D tentatively TRBD2 (6 bases). Trimming removed 3 bases at V and 9 bases at J, with 19 bases between. The CDR3 consists of 15 residues. Per germline, CDR1 SGDLS and CDR2 YYNGEE. The DNA of the CDR3 is TGTGCCAGCAGCGCCCCCCGCGAAGTCGGGGGTGAGCAGTTCTTC. It is translated as CASSAPREVGGEQFF.

This clone showed up just once. The V call is TRBV16, the J call TRBJ1-1, with unresolved D. Trimming took 1 base from V and 1 from J, leaving 4 bases between them. The V gene's germline CDR1 is KGHSY and CDR2 FQNENV. This CDR3 has 13 residues. The CDR3 DNA sequence: TGTGCCAGCAGCCAATACTCGAACACTGAAGCTTTCTTT. Translated, it gives CASSQYSNTEAFF.

In DNA form, the CDR3 reads TGCAGTGCTAGTCGTCGACTAGCGGGAGGGAAGGGACAGTTCTTC. Amino acid sequence: CSASRRLAGGKGQFF. The chain uses TRBV20-1 and TRBJ2-1, with TRBD2 identical over 14 bases. The CDR3 loop spans 15 amino acids. The V and J ends lost 3 bases and 13 bases, in that order; junction bases with no gene match: 11. Germline CDR1 is DFQATT and CDR2 is SNEGSKA (reference sequence).

The chain couples TRBV5-5 to TRBJ2-7; 10 bases are shared with TRBD2. Germline V gives CDR1 SGHKS, CDR2 YYEKEE (reference sequence). This CDR3 contains 15 residues. J was trimmed by 0 bases and V by 4 bases; bases with no gene match: 4. CDR3 in amino acids: CASSLAGVSSYEQYF. The DNA for the CDR3 is TGTGCCAGCAGCCTAGCGGGAGTGAGCTCCTACGAGCAGTACTTC.

This clone was seen only once. The chain links TRBV5-5 to TRBJ1-4; the D is unclear. Trimming removed 4 bases from V and 10 bases from J, with 17 bases in between. The CDR3 length is 14 residues. Germline CDR1 reads SGHKS; CDR2 reads YYEKEE (reference sequence). The CDR3 DNA reads as TGTGCCAGCAGCCCAATCCCCGAGGGCGGAAAACTGTTTTTT. It codes for CASSPIPEGGKLFF.

In this sample, this clone turned up once. The rearrangement joins TRBV12-3 or TRBV12-4 to TRBJ1-4; D ambiguous. This CDR3 spans 13 amino acids. Trimming cost V 6 bases and J 8 bases, with 13 bases left between them. The CDR3 is CASRSLPGEKLFF. The CDR3 DNA reads TGTGCCAGCAGATCTCTCCCCGGGGAAAAACTGTTTTTT.

The chain couples TRBV30 to TRBJ1-5; TRBD1 might be the D (6 bases). CDR1 GTSNPN and CDR2 SVGIG come from the germline V gene (reference sequence). V shed 5 bases and J shed 2 bases, with 10 bases lying between them. The CDR3 contains 13 residues. In DNA form, the CDR3 reads TGTGCCTGGGCCCGGACAGGCAATCAGCCCCAGCATTTT. Translating gives CAWARTGNQPQHF.

This clone has just one count. The chain has TRBV21-1 and TRBJ2-2; TRBD1, the table's D call, was not compared with the DNA. TRBV21-1 is assigned pseudogene status. The CDR3 length is 14 residues. CDR3 nucleotides: TGTGCCAGCAGCACAGGACAGGAAGGTGAGGAGCTGTTTTTT. Its protein product is CASSTGQEGEELFF.

This rearrangement joins TRBV21-1 to TRBJ1-5; no check of the table's D call, TRBD1, against the DNA was made. TRBV21-1 corresponds to a pseudogene. This CDR3 has 16 amino acids. The CDR3 region is CASSAHRDSSNQPQHF. CDR3 sequence (DNA): TGTGCCAGCAGCGCTCACCGGGACAGTAGCAATCAGCCCCAGCATTTT.

The chain has TRBV7-3 and TRBJ2-1, with 10 bases fitting TRBD2. Germline V gene lookup returns CDR1 SGHTA and CDR2 FQGTGA. J was trimmed by 7 bases and V by 1 base; bases with no gene match: 7. The CDR3 extends over 16 amino acids. CDR3 nucleotides: TGTGCCAGCAGCTTAATCCTAGCGGGAGTTAGGAATGAGCAGTTCTTC. This sequence encodes CASSLILAGVRNEQFF.

The chain employs TRBV6-6 and TRBJ2-2; 7 bases are a match to TRBD1. CDR3 length: 15 amino acids. V was pared by 6 bases and J by 5 bases, with 9 bases of the junction left unmatched. Germline CDR1 is MNHNY and CDR2 is SVGAGI (reference sequence). The CDR3 nucleotides read TGTGCCAGCAGAACTCGACAGGGCGGTACCGGGGAGCTGTTTTTT. Its protein product is CASRTRQGGTGELFF.